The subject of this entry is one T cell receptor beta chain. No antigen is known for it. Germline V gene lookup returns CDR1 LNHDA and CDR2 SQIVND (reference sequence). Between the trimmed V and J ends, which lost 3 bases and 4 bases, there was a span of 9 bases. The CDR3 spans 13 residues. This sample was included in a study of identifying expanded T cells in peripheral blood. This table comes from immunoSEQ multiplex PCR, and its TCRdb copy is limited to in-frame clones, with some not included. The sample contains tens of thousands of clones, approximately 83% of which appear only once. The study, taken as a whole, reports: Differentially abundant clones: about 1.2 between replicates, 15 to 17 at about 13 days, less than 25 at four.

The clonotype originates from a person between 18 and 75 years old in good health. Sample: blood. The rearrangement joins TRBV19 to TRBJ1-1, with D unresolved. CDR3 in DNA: TGTGCCAGTAGTATCCGGGTGCGCACTGAAGCTTTCTTT. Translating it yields CASSIRVRTEAFF.